This TCR beta chain was observed in a study of blood T cell repertoires in COVID-19. Study-level background: Some COVID-19 samples were acute and others convalescent; all came from the United States, Italy and Spain. T cells, B-cell-depleted T cells, or PBMCs provided the cDNA or gDNA that served as material.

The germline V gene encodes CDR1 MGHRA and CDR2 YSYEKL. The CDR3 length is 14 residues. Trimming cost V 0 bases and J 0 bases, with 5 bases left between them. Authors' data handling: Amplification from reference gene primers served as the basis for estimated nucleated cell counts. Measured with immunoSEQ multiplex PCR; TCRdb has only the in-frame clones, and not every one. The V and J calls and clone size were taken over from that table, and D and trimming were inferred from the DNA. Here the sample spans roughly 120,000 clones, less than 95% being singletons. The chain combines TRBV4-1 with TRBJ1-2; D is possibly TRBD1 (5 bases). This TCR was recovered from a human donor with active COVID-19. The donor label of this sample is uncertain. Sequenced: peripheral blood. In DNA, the CDR3 is TGCGCCAGCAGCCAAGACAGGGCTAACTATGGCTACACCTTC. Translation: CASSQDRANYGYTF.